This record looks at one T cell receptor beta chain sequence and its context. Its target is not known. The data originate from a study of Ad26.COV2.S vaccination and SARS-CoV-2 variants. Study-level points and caveats: Similar non-spike TCR breadth was observed in recipients of vaccine and of placebo. Possibly, TCR breadth and depth analyses underestimated total T cell responses.

Treatment reported: 15 to 20 received Ad26.COV2.S at low or high dose, single or two shots; several received placebo; per-sample allocation not given. Following the first vaccine or placebo injection, samples were taken on day 63. Profiling relied on immunoSEQ multiplex PCR, and the TCRdb table lists in-frame clones only, not all of them. The data contain about 390,000 clones, 70% to 90% of them seen just once; the ten biggest clones take up under 3.5%. The J segment lost 6 bases and the V segment lost 8 bases, leaving 12 bases of the junction unmatched. CDR1 MNHEY and CDR2 SVGAGI come from the germline V gene. The CDR3 consists of 15 residues.

The chain links TRBV6-5 to TRBJ1-5, with 8 bases fitting TRBD1. This specimen was peripheral blood, taken in a trial of Ad26.COV2.S vaccine versus placebo. The clonotype originates from a person between 18 and 65 years old who received the Ad26.COV2.S COVID-19 vaccine or a placebo. DNA of the CDR3: TGTGCCAGCGCTCAGGAAGGACAGGGAGGTCAGCCCCAGCATTTT. Amino acids: CASAQEGQGGQPQHF.